The clone carrying this TCR beta chain was recorded a few times. Its antigen remains unknown. The data belong to a study of T-cell memory formation after mild COVID-19. About the study: The study found TCR clusters largely donor specific.

TCRdb re-derived calls from the 5' RACE reads in MiXCR, one entry per CDR3 protein. Of just over 300,000 distinct CDR3 sequences listed, just under 20% are singletons. Findings of the study overall: CD4/CD8 balance held among clones contracting day 15 to 85, and later expanders leaned CD4+. Clones which contracted sat mainly in CM and EM if CD4+, and in EMRA if CD8+.

This CDR3 is 13 amino acids long. Germline assignment: CDR1 MDHEN and CDR2 SYDVKM. V was clipped by 6 bases and J by 4 bases, with 10 bases between them. This TCR came from a man aged 18 to 35 who had mild COVID-19 (a few samples of this study predate the infection). Cell type and time point are not known. Sequenced material: PBMCs or a T cell subset sorted from them (not recorded which). This rearrangement joins TRBV28 to TRBJ1-5; D unresolved. CDR3 amino acids: CASRGKRNQPQHF. CDR3 sequence (DNA): TGTGCCAGCAGGGGAAAGAGAAATCAGCCCCAGCATTTT.